The clone carrying this TCR beta chain occurred many times. Relative to the germline gene, one junction end is altered; a read error may explain this. Looked up from germline, CDR1 is MNHNS and CDR2 is SASEGT. The CDR3 extends over 14 amino acids. TCR beta CDR3 regions were amplified from RNA. The TCR CDR3 first-round RT-PCR relied on the HTBI primer set. A single record per CDR3 protein comes from TCRdb applying MiXCR to the multiplex PCR reads. The sample includes 350,000 to 450,000 distinct CDR3 sequences, approximately 15% seen only once; the top ten take approximately 10%. The data originate from a study of T cells in Graves' hyperthyroidism and ophthalmopathy.

The origin of this receptor is a woman between 55 and 75 years old with Graves' hyperthyroidism. The chain links TRBV6-1 to TRBJ2-7; weak D call: TRBD2 (7 bases). The sequencing sample was made of blood. For the CDR3, the DNA is TGTACCAGCAGTACGGGGGGCCTACCCTACGAGCAGTACTTC. The encoded protein is CTSSTGGLPYEQYF.